This T cell receptor beta chain was identified in a study of neoadjuvant anti-PD-1 for oral cavity cancer. The wider study: Most patients had three to four biweekly doses of 3 mg/kg nivolumab before resection.

Time point specified: after neoadjuvant nivolumab, at surgical resection. Stage II-IVA oral cavity squamous cell carcinoma was new and untreated by systemic or radiation therapy. The patients had HPV-negative, locally advanced oral cavity squamous cell carcinoma. Germline assignment: CDR1 LNHDA and CDR2 SQIVND (reference sequence). V was clipped by 4 bases and J by 7 bases, with 23 bases between them. This CDR3 is built from 16 residues. Blood libraries mostly used around 510 ng genomic DNA, six replicates each. Using immunoSEQ multiplex PCR, the repertoire was profiled, and TCRdb retains in-frame clones only, with some absent. The sample carries roughly 14,000 clones, around 70% recorded once.

This clonotype was sampled from a person aged 35-79 years with oral cavity squamous cell carcinoma. The sequenced sample was PBMCs, obtained after nivolumab (anti-PD-1) treatment. V and J are TRBV19 and TRBJ2-7; D may match TRBD1 or TRBD2 (5 bases each). CDR3 DNA sequence: TGTGCCAGTAGTAGTATGGTGGGGACGCCCGGTTGGGAGCAGTACTTC. Protein: CASSSMVGTPGWEQYF.